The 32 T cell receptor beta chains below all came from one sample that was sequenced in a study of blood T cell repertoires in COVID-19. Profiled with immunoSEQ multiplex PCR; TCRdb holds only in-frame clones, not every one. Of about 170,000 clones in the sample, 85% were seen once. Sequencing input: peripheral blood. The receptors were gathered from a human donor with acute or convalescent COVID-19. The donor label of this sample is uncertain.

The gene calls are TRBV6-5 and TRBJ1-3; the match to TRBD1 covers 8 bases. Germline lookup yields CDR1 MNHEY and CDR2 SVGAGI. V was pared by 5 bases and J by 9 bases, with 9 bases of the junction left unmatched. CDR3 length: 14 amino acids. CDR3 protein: CASSPGTGDATIYF. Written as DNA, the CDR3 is TGTGCCAGCAGTCCTGGGACAGGTGATGCCACCATATATTTT.

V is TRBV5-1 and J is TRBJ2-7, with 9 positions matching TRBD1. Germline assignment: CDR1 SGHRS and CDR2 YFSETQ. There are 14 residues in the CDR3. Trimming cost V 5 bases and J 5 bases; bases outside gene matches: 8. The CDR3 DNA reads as TGCGCCAGCAGACTAGGGACAGGGAACAACGAGCAGTACTTC. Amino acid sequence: CASRLGTGNNEQYF. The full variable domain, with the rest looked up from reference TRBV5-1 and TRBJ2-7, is KAGVTQTPRYLIKTRGQQVTLSCSPISGHRSVSWYQQTPGQGLQFLFEYFSETQRNKGNFPGRFSGRQFSNSRSEMNVSTLELGDSALYLCASRLGTGNNEQYFGPGTRLTVT.

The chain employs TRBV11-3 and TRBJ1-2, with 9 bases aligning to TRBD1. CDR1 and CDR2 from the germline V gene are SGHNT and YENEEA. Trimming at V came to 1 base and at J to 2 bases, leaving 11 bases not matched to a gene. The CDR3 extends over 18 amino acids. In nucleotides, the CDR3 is TGTGCCAGCAGCTTAGGAGGCCCCTGGGGACAGGGCAACTATGGCTACACCTTC. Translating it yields CASSLGGPWGQGNYGYTF.

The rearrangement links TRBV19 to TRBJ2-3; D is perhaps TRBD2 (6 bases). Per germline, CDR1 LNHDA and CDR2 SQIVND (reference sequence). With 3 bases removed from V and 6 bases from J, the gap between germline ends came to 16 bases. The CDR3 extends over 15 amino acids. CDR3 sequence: CASSIGGIPPDTQYF. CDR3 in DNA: TGTGCCAGTAGTATCGGCGGGATCCCACCGGATACGCAGTATTTT.

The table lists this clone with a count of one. CDR3 nucleotides: TGTGCCAGCAGCGGGGGACAGGGGGTCCCCAATCAGCCCCAGCATTTT. Encoded protein: CASSGGQGVPNQPQHF. The rearrangement uses TRBV5-8 and TRBJ1-5; TRBD1 matches at 11 bases. This CDR3 comprises 16 residues. Germline assignment: CDR1 SGHTS and CDR2 YDEGEE. Losses at the gene ends were 4 bases for V and 3 bases for J; bases not matched to a gene: 6. The full variable domain, its missing parts supplied by reference TRBV5-8 and TRBJ1-5, is EAGVTQSPTHLIKTRGQQATLRCSPISGHTSVYWYQQALGLGLQFLLWYDEGEERNRGNFPPRFSGRQFPNYSSELNVNALELEDSALYLCASSGGQGVPNQPQHFGDGTRLSIL.

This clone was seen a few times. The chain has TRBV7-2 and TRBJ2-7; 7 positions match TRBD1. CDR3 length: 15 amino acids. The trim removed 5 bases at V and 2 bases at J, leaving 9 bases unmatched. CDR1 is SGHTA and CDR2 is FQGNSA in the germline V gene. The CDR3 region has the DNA TGTGCCAGCAGCCTACAACAGGGGATCGCCTACGAGCAGTACTTC. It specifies CASSLQQGIAYEQYF.

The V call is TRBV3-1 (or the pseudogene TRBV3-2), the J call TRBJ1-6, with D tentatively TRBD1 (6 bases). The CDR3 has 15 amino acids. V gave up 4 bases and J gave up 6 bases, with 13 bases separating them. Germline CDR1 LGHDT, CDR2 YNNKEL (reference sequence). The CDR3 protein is CASSLSRGSNSPLHF. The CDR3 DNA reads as TGTGCCAGCAGCCTATCAAGGGGGTCTAATTCACCCCTCCACTTT.

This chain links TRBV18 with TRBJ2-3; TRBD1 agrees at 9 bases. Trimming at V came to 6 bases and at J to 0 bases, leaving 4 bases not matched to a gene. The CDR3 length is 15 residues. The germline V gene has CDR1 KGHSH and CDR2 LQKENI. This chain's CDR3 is CASSPGTGSTDTQYF. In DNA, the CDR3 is TGTGCCAGCTCCCCGGGGACAGGGAGCACAGATACGCAGTATTTT.

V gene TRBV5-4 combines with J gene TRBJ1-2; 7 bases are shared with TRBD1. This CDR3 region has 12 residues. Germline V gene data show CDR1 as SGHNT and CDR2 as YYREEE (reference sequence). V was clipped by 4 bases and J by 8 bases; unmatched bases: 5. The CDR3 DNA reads TGTGCCAGCAGCAAAAACAGGGGCGGCTACACCTTC. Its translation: CASSKNRGGYTF.

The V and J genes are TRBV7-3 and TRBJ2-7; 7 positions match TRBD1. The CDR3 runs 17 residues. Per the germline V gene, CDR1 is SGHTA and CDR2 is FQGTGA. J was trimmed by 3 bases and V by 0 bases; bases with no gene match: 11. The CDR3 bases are TGTGCCAGCAGCTTAACTGGTGGGACAGATCTTTTCTACGAGCAGTACTTC. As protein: CASSLTGGTDLFYEQYF.

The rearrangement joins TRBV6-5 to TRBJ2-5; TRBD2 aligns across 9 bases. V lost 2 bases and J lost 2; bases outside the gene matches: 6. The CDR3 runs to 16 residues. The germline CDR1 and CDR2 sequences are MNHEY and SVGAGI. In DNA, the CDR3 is TGTGCCAGCAGTTACGGGATAGCGGGGGAGCAAGAGACCCAGTACTTC. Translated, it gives CASSYGIAGEQETQYF.

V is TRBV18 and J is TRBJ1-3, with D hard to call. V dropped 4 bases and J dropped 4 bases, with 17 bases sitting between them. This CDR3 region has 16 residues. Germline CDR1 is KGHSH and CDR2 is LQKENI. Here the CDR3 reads CASSHFASLEGNTIYF. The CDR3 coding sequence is TGTGCCAGCTCACACTTCGCAAGCTTAGAAGGAAACACCATATATTTT.

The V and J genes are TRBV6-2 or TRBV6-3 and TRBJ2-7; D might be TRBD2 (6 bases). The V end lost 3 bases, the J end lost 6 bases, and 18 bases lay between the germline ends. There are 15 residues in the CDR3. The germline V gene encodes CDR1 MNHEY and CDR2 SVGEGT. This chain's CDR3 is CASSYHFAGQGEQYF. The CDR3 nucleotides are TGTGCCAGCAGTTATCACTTCGCGGGGCAGGGCGAGCAGTACTTC.

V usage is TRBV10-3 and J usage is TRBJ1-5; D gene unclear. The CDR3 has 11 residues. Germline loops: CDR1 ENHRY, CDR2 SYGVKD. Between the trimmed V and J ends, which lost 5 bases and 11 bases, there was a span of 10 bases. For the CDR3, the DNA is TGTGCCATCAGTTCCTCGGGGACCCAGCATTTT. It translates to CAISSSGTQHF.

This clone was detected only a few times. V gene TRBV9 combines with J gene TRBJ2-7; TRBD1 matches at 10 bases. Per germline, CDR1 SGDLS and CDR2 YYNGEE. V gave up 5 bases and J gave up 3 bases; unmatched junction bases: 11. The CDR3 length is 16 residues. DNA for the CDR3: TGTGCCAGCAGTCCGCACGGGACAGGGGCTGTCTACGAGCAGTACTTC. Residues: CASSPHGTGAVYEQYF.

As DNA, the CDR3 is TGTGCCAGCAGCTTAGGAAGGACAGGGCGATTGGACACTGAAGCTTTCTTT. Protein product: CASSLGRTGRLDTEAFF. The V gene is TRBV11-2, the J gene TRBJ1-1; 8 bases map to TRBD1. This CDR3 contains 17 residues. Germline values: CDR1 SGHAT, CDR2 FQNNGV. After removal of 1 base from V and 3 bases from J, the junction contained 10 bases not matched to a gene.

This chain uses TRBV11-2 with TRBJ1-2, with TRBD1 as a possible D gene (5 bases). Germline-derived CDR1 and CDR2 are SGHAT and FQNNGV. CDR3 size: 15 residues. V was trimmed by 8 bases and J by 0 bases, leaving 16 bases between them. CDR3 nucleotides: TGTGCCAGCTCTGGACACCCCCTTGCTAACTATGGCTACACCTTC. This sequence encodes CASSGHPLANYGYTF.

The CDR3 is CASSFLGQGGTEAFF. The CDR3 DNA is TGTGCCAGCAGCTTCCTAGGACAGGGGGGCACTGAAGCTTTCTTT. This rearrangement joins TRBV5-6 to TRBJ1-1; 10 bases map to TRBD1. Trimming removed 2 bases from V and 4 bases from J; junction bases left unmatched: 5. Germline V gene sequence: CDR1 SGHDT, CDR2 YYEEEE. CDR3 length: 15 residues.

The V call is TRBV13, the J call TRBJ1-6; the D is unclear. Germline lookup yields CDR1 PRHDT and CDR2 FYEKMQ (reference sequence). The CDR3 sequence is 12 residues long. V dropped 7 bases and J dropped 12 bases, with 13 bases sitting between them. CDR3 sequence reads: CASTPGSGPLHF. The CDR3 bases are TGTGCCAGCACCCCCGGTAGCGGACCCCTCCACTTT.

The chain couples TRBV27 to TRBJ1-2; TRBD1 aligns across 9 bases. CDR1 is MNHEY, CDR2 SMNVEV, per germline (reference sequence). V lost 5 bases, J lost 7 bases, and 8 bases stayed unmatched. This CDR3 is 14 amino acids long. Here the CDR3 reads CASSPWDRASGYTF. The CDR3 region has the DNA TGTGCCAGCAGTCCCTGGGACAGGGCGTCTGGCTACACCTTC.

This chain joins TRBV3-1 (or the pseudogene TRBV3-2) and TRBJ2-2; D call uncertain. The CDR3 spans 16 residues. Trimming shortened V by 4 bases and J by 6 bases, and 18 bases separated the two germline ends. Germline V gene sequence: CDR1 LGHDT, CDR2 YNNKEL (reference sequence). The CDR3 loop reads CASSLKAPGAAGELFF. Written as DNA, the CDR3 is TGTGCCAGCAGCCTAAAGGCCCCGGGTGCCGCCGGGGAGCTGTTTTTT.

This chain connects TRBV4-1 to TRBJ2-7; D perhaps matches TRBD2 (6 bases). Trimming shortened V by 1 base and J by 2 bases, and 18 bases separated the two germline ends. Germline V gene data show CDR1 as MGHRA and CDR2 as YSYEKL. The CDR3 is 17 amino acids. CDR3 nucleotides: TGCGCCAGCAGCCAAGTAACGGGACTGACGTGGCCCTACGAGCAGTACTTC. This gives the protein CASSQVTGLTWPYEQYF.

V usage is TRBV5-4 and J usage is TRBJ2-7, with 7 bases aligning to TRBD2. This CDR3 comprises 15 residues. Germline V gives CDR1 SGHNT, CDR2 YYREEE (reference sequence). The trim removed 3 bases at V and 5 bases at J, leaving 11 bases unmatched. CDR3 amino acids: CASSSGWGGTHEQYF. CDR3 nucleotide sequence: TGTGCCAGCAGCTCTGGGTGGGGGGGTACCCACGAGCAGTACTTC.

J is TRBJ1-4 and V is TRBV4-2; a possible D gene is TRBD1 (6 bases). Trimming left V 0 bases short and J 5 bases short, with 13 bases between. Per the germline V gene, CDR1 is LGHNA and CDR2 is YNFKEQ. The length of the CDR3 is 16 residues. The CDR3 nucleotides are TGTGCCAGCAGCCAAGATAGAGGGGGACCGAATGAAAAACTGTTTTTT. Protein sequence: CASSQDRGGPNEKLFF.

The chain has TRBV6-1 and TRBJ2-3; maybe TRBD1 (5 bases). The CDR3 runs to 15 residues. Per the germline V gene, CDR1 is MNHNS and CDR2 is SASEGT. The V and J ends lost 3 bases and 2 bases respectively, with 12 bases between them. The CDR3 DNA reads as TGTGCCAGCAGTGACACCTCCAGGGCCACAGATACGCAGTATTTT. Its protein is CASSDTSRATDTQYF.

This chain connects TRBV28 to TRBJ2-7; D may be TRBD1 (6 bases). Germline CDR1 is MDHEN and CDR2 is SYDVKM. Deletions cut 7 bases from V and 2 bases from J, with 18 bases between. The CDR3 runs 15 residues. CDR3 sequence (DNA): TGTGCCAGCACCCGGGGCAGGGGATACCCCTACGAGCAGTACTTC. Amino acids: CASTRGRGYPYEQYF.

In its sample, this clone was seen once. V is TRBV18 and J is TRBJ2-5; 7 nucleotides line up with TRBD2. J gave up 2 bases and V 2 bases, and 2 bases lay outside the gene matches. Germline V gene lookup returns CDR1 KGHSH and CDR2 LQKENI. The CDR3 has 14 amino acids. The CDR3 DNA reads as TGTGCCAGCTCACCAGGGAGGGGACAAGAGACCCAGTACTTC. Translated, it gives CASSPGRGQETQYF.

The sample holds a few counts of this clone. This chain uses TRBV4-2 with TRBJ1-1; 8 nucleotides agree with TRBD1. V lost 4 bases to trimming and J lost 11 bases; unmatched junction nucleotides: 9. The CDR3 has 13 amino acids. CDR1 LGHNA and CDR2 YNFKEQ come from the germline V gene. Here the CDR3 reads CASSPQGAVGAFF. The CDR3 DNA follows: TGTGCCAGCAGCCCGCAGGGGGCCGTGGGGGCTTTCTTT.

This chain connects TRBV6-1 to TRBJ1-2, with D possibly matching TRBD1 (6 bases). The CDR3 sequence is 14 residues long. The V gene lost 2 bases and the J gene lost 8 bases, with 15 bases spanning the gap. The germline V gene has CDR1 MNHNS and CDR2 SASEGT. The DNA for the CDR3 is TGTGCCAGCAGTGAATTGGCAGGGGAAAGCGGCTACACCTTC. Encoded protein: CASSELAGESGYTF.

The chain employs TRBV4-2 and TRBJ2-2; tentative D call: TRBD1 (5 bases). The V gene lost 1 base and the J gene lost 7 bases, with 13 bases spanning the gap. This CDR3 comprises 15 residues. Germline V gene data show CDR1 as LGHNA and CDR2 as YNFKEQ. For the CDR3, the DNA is TGTGCCAGCAGCCAAGGAAACGGCAGGGACGGGGAGCTGTTTTTT. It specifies CASSQGNGRDGELFF.

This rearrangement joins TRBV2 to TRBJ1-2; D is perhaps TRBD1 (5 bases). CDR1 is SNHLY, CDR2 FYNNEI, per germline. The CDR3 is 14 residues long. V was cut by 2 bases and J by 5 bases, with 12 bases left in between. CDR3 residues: CASSESRTRYGYTF. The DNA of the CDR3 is TGTGCCAGCAGTGAAAGTCGGACAAGGTATGGCTACACCTTC.

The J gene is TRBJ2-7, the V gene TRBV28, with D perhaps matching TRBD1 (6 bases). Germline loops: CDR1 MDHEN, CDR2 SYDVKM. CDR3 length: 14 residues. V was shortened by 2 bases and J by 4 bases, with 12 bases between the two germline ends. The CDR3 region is CASSLRPGEYEQYF. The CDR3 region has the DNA TGTGCCAGCAGTTTACGGCCAGGGGAATACGAGCAGTACTTC.